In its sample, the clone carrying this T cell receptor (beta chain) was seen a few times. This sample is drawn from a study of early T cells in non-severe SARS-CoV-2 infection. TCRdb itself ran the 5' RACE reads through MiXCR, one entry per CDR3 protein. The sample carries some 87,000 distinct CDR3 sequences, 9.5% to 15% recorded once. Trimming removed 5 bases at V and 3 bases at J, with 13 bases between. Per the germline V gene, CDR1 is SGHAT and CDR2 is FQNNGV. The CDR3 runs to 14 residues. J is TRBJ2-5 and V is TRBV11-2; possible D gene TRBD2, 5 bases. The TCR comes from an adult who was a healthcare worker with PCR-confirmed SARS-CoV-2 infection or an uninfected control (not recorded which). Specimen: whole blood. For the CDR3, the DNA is TGTGCCAGCAGCCCGCCCGGACTTAAAGAGACCCAGTACTTC. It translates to CASSPPGLKETQYF.